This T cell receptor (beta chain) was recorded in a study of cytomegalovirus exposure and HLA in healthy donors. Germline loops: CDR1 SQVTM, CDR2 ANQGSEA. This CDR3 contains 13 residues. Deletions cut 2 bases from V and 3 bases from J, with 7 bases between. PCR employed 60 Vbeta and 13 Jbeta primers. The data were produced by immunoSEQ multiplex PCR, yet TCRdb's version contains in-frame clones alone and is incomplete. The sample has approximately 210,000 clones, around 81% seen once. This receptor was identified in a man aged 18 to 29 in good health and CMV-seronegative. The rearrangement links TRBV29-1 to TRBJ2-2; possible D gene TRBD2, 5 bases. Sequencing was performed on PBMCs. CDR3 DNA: TGCAGCGTTGAATCCGGGGACACCGGGGAGCTGTTTTTT. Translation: CSVESGDTGELFF.